Following are 6 T cell receptor beta chains from one sample sequenced in a study of naive and memory T cell subsets (dated by TCRdb to 2016 to 2017). Overall study results and their limits: Naive repertoires, especially CD8, contained a few larger clonotypes, possibly memory cells re-expressing CD45RA.

Libraries came from UMI-ligation and nested PCR. This sample was sequenced with an Illumina MiSeq. The beta constant-region primer was an equimolar mix of two oligonucleotides covering both TRBC1 and TRBC2. The ligated cDNA went through four rounds of PCR with nested alpha and beta constant-region primers together with the SP2 primer. Clones were called with MiXCR by TCRdb after fastp trimmed the public reads at Q25, and only in-frame beta chains were retained. Each CDR3 protein gets just one entry, which takes the most common genes and DNA from the rows behind it. The sample table contains under 150,000 distinct CDR3 sequences; only one count was recorded for around 21% of them. Around 0.63% of the sample belongs to the ten largest clones. Their antigens are not known. The sample taken for sequencing was naive CD8+ T cells from blood. Taken with the paper, the label for cell subset or site translates to: naive T cells, CD45RA high CD27+. The receptors originated from a human donor in good health.

This clonotype was counted a few times. V and J are TRBV28 and TRBJ2-7, with D tentatively TRBD1 (6 bases). The CDR3 spans 13 residues. Per the germline V gene, CDR1 is MDHEN and CDR2 is SYDVKM. V dropped 11 bases and J dropped 0 bases, with 14 bases sitting between them. CDR3 nucleotides: TGTGCCGCTAGGGGACACGACTCCTACGAGCAGTACTTC. Its protein product is CAARGHDSYEQYF.

This sequence joins TRBV13 and TRBJ2-1; 8 bases are shared with TRBD2. From germline, CDR1 is PRHDT and CDR2 FYEKMQ (reference sequence). Germline trimming cut 5 bases from V and 6 bases from J; bases unmatched to any gene: 9. The CDR3 sequence is 15 residues long. CDR3: CASSRGAGVGNEQFF. CDR3 in DNA: TGTGCCAGCAGCAGAGGAGCGGGAGTGGGCAATGAGCAGTTCTTC. Drawing the rest from reference TRBV13 and TRBJ2-1, the complete variable domain is AAGVIQSPRHLIKEKRETATLKCYPIPRHDTVYWYQQGPGQDPQFLISFYEKMQSDKGSIPDRFSAQQFSDYHSELNMSSLELGDSALYFCASSRGAGVGNEQFFGPGTRLTVL.

This clonotype showed up just a few times. V is TRBV28 and J is TRBJ2-1, with a possible D match to TRBD2 (5 bases). This CDR3 comprises 17 residues. Germline values: CDR1 MDHEN, CDR2 SYDVKM. V shed 7 bases and J shed 8 bases, with 27 bases lying between them. For the CDR3, the DNA is TGTGCCAGCACCTTAGCGAGAGCCCTTACCATAGGCGATGAGCAGTTCTTC. Protein sequence: CASTLARALTIGDEQFF.

V usage is TRBV24-1 and J usage is TRBJ2-1; 14 nucleotides align to TRBD2. Losses at the gene ends were 3 bases for V and 12 bases for J; bases not matched to a gene: 6. Germline-derived CDR1 and CDR2 are KGHDR and SFDVKD. The CDR3 has 15 amino acids. The DNA for the CDR3 is TGTGCCACCAGTGATATGGGACTAGCGGGAGTCACGCAGTTCTTC. Translation: CATSDMGLAGVTQFF.

J is TRBJ2-1 and V is TRBV12-3 or TRBV12-4; maybe TRBD1 (6 bases). The CDR3 totals 13 residues. The V end lost 4 bases, the J end lost 9 bases, and 13 bases lay between the germline ends. CDR3 DNA sequence: TGTGCCAGCAGTTCCCGGACAGATCCTGAGCAGTTCTTC. Its protein is CASSSRTDPEQFF.

The V gene is TRBV29-1, the J gene TRBJ2-5; D might be TRBD2 (5 bases). V gave up 2 bases and J gave up 2 bases, with 6 bases separating them. The CDR3 loop spans 12 amino acids. Looked up from germline, CDR1 is SQVTM and CDR2 is ANQGSEA. The CDR3 is CSVERGQETQYF. For the CDR3, the DNA is TGCAGCGTTGAACGAGGGCAAGAGACCCAGTACTTC.